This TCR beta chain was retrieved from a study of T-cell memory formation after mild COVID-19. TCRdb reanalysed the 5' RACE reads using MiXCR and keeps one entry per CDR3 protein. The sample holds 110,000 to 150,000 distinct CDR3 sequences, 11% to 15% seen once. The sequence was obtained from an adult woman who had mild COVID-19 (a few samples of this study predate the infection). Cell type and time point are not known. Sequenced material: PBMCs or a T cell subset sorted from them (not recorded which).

CDR3 protein: CASTPGGIQPQHF. CDR3 nucleotide sequence: TGTGCCAGCACCCCTGGGGGGATACAGCCCCAGCATTTT. This chain connects TRBV7-9 to TRBJ1-5, with D possibly being TRBD1 (5 bases). Trimming removed 7 bases at V and 7 bases at J, with 14 bases between. CDR3 length: 13 residues. CDR1 and CDR2 (germline): SEHNR, FQNEAQ (reference sequence). The full variable domain, its missing parts supplied by reference TRBV7-9 and TRBJ1-5, is DTGVSQNPRHKITKRGQNVTFRCDPISEHNRLYWYRQTLGQGPEFLTYFQNEAQLEKSRLLSDRFSAERPKGSFSTLEIQRTEQGDSAMYLCASTPGGIQPQHFGDGTRLSIL.